The entry below describes one TCR beta chain. The data derive from a study of blood T cell repertoires in COVID-19. About the research overall: Some COVID-19 samples were acute and others convalescent; all came from the United States, Italy and Spain.

Repertoires were generated with immunoSEQ multiplex PCR, while TCRdb's copy carries only in-frame clones and drops some. This sample has about 50,000 clones; approximately 80% occur once, and the top ten carry 43%. Between the trimmed V and J ends, which lost 6 bases and 1 base, there was a span of 13 bases. Germline CDR1 is SNHLY and CDR2 is FYNNEI. The CDR3 covers 14 residues. The TCR comes from a man between 65 and 85 years old with active or convalescent COVID-19. Material: peripheral blood. This chain uses TRBV2 with TRBJ2-7; the D gene is possibly TRBD2 (6 bases). The CDR3 region is CASRRDGGSYEQYF. The CDR3 nucleotides read TGTGCCAGCAGACGGGACGGGGGATCCTACGAGCAGTACTTC.